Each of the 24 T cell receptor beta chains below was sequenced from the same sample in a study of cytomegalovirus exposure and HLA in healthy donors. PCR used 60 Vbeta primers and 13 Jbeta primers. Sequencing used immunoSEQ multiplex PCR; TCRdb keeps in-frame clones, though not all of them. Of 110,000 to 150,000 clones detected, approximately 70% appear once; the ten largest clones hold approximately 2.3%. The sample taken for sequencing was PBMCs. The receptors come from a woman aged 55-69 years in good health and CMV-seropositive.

In DNA form, the CDR3 reads TGTGCCAGCAGCCAAACCGGACAAGCGAACACTGAAGCTTTCTTT. This gives the protein CASSQTGQANTEAFF. V gene TRBV9 combines with J gene TRBJ1-1; tentatively, D is TRBD1 (5 bases). The CDR3 consists of 15 residues. The germline V and J ends were trimmed by 4 bases and 1 base, with 14 bases remaining between them. Germline CDR1 is SGDLS and CDR2 is YYNGEE.

CDR3 amino acids: CASSYSQGASSEAFF. As DNA, the CDR3 is TGTGCCAGCAGTTACTCGCAGGGGGCGAGCTCTGAAGCTTTCTTT. The V and J genes are TRBV6-5 and TRBJ1-1; 8 nucleotides line up with TRBD1. Germline CDR1 and CDR2: MNHEY and SVGAGI. V shed 0 bases, J shed 6 bases, and the junction held 6 bases outside the gene matches. The CDR3 is 15 residues long.

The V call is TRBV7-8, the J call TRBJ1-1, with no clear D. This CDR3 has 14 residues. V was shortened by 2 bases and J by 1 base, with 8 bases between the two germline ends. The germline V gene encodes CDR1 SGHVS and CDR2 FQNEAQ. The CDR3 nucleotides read TGTGCCAGCAGCTTAACGGCAGGGAACACTGAAGCTTTCTTT. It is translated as CASSLTAGNTEAFF.

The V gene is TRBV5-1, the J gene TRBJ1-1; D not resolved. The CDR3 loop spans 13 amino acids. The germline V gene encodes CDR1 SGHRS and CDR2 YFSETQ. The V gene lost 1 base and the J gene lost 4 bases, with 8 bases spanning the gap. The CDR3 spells CASSLREGTEAFF. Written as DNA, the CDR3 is TGCGCCAGCAGCTTGCGCGAGGGCACTGAAGCTTTCTTT.

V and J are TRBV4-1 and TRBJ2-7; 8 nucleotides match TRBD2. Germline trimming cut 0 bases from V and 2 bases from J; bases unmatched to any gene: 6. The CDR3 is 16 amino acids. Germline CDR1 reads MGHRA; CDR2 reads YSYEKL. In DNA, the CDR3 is TGCGCCAGCAGCCAAGATGAGCGGGAGTTCCCCTACGAGCAGTACTTC. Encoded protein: CASSQDEREFPYEQYF.

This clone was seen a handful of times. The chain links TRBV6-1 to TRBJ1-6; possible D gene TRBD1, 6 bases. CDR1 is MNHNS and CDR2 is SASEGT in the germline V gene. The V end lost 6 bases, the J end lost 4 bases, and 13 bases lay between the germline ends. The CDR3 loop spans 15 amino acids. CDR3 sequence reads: CASRGWQGYNSPLHF. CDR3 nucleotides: TGTGCCAGCAGGGGGTGGCAGGGGTATAATTCACCCCTCCACTTT.

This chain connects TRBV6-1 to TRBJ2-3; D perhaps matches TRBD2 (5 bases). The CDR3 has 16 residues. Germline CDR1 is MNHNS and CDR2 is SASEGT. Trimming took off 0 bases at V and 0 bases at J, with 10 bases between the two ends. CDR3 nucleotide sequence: TGTGCCAGCAGTGAAGCGTACTGGACTAGCACAGATACGCAGTATTTT. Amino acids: CASSEAYWTSTDTQYF.

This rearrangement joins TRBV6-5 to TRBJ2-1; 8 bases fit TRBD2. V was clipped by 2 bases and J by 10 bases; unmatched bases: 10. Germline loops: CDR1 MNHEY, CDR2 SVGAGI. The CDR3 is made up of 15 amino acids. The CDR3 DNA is TGTGCCAGCAGTTACGGCCCGGGAGGGTCGGAGGAGCAGTTCTTC. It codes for CASSYGPGGSEEQFF.

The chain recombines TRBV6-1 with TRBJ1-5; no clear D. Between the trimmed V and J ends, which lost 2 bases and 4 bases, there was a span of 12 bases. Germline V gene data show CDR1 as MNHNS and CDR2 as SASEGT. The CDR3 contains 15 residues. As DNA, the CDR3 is TGTGCCAGCAGTGAAATGGTCGGGGATAATCAGCCCCAGCATTTT. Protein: CASSEMVGDNQPQHF.

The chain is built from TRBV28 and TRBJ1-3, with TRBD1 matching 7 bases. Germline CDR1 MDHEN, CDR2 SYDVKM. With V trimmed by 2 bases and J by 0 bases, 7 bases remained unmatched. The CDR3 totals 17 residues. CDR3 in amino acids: CASSLHGTASSGNTIYF. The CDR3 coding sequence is TGTGCCAGCAGTTTACATGGGACAGCTTCCTCTGGAAACACCATATATTTT.

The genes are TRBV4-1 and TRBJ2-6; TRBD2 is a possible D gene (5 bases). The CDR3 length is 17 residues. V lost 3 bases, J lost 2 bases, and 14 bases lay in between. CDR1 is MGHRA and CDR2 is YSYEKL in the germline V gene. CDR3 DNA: TGCGCCAGCAGCCAGCCGGGATCCGGGGCTGGGGCCAACGTCCTGACTTTC. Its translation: CASSQPGSGAGANVLTF.

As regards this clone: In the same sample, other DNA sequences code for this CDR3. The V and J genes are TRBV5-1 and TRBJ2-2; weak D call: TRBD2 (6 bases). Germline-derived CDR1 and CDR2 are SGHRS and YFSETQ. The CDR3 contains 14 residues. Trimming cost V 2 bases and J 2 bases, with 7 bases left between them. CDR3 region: CASSLAGNTGELFF. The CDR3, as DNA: TGCGCCAGCAGCTTAGCGGGTAACACCGGGGAGCTGTTTTTT.

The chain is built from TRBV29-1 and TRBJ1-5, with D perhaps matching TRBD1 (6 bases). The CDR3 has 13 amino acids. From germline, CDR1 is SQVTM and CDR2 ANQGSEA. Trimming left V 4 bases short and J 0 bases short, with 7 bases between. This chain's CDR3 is CSVGDNSNQPQHF. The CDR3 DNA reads TGCAGCGTTGGGGACAATAGCAATCAGCCCCAGCATTTT.

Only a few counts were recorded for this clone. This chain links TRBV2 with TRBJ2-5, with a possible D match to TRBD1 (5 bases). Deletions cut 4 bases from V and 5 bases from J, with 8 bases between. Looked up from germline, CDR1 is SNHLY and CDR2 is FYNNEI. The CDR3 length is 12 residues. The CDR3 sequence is CASSGGFETQYF. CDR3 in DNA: TGTGCCAGCAGTGGGGGCTTTGAGACCCAGTACTTC.

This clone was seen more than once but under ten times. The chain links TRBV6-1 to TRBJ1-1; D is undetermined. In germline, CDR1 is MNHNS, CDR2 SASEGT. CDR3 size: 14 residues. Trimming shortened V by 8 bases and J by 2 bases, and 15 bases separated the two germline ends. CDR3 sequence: CASGMMGGNTEAFF. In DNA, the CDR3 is TGTGCCAGCGGGATGATGGGAGGAAACACTGAAGCTTTCTTT.

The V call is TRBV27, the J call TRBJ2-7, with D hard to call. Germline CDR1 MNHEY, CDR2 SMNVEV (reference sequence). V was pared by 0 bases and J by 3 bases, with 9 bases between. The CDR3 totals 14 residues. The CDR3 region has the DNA TGTGCCAGCAGTTTATCCAGGAACGTCTACGAGCAGTACTTC. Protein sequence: CASSLSRNVYEQYF.

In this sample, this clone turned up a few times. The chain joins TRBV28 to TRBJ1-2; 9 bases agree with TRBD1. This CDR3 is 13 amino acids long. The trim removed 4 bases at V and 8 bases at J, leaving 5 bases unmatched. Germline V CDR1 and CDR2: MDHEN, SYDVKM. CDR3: CASSSQGARGYTF. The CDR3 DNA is TGTGCCAGCAGTTCACAGGGGGCGCGGGGCTACACCTTC.

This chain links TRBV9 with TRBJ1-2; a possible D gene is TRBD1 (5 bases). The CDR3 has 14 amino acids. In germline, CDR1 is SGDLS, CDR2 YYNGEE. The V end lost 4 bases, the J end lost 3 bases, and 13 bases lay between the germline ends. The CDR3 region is CASSPSGGDYGYTF. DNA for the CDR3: TGTGCCAGCAGCCCCAGTGGAGGGGACTATGGCTACACCTTC.

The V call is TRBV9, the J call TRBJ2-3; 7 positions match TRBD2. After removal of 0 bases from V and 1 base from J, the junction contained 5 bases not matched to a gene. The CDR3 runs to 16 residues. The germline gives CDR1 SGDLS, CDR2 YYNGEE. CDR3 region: CASSVVASGRTDTQYF. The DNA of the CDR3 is TGTGCCAGCAGCGTAGTCGCTAGCGGACGCACAGATACGCAGTATTTT.

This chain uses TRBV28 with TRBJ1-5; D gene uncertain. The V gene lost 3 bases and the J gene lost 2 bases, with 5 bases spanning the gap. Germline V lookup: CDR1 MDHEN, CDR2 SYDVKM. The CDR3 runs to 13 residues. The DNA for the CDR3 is TGTGCCAGCAGTTTCAATGGCAATCAGCCCCAGCATTTT. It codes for CASSFNGNQPQHF.

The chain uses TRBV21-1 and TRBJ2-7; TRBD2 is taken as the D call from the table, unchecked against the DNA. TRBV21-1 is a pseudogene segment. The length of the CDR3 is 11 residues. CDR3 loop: CARVVCREQYF. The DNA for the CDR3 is TGTGCCAGAGTTGTGTGTCGGGAGCAGTACTTC.

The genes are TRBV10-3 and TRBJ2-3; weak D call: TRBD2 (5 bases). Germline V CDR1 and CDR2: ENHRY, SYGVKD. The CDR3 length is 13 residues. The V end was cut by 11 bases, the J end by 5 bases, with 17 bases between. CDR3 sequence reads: CASQGSEGDTQYF. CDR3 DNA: TGTGCCTCCCAAGGGTCAGAGGGAGATACGCAGTATTTT.

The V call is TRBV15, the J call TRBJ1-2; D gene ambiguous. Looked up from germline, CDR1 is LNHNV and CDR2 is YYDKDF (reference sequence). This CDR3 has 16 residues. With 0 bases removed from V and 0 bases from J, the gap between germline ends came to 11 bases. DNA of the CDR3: TGTGCCACCAGCAGAGATCACACAGCCGCTAACTATGGCTACACCTTC. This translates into CATSRDHTAANYGYTF.

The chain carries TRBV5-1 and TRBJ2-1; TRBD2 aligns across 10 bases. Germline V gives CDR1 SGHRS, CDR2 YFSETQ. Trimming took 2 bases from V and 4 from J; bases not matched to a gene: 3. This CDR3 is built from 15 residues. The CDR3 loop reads CASSFLAGEYNEQFF. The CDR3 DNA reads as TGCGCCAGCAGCTTCCTAGCGGGGGAGTACAATGAGCAGTTCTTC. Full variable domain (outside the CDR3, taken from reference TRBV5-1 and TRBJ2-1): KAGVTQTPRYLIKTRGQQVTLSCSPISGHRSVSWYQQTPGQGLQFLFEYFSETQRNKGNFPGRFSGRQFSNSRSEMNVSTLELGDSALYLCASSFLAGEYNEQFFGPGTRLTVL.